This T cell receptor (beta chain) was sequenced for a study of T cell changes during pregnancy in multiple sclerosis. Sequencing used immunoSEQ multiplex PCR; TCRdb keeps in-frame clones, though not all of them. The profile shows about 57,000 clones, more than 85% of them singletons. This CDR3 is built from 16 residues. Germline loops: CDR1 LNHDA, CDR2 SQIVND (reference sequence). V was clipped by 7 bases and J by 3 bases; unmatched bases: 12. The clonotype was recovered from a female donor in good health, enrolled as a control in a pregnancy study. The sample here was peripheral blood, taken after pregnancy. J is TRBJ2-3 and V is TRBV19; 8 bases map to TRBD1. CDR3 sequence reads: CASNPPGQGRTDTQYF. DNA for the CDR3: TGTGCCAGTAACCCACCCGGACAGGGAAGGACAGATACGCAGTATTTT.